This T cell receptor beta chain was sequenced in a study of CD8 T cells in ankylosing spondylitis. The sample holds many counts of this clonotype. Its specificity is unknown. The CDR3 is made up of 15 amino acids. Germline CDR1 and CDR2: SEHNR and FQNEAQ (reference sequence). Trimming took 5 bases from V and 4 from J, leaving 15 bases between them. Quantitative 5'-RACE was performed with molecular barcodes, and it yielded the TCR beta libraries. TCRdb re-called the 5' RACE reads through MiXCR, storing one row per CDR3 protein. The sample contains 750,000 to 850,000 distinct CDR3 sequences, approximately 10% of which appear only once. Findings and caveats of the study: Disease-linked clones, CD8+, were relatively rare in peripheral blood. Significant enrichment of disease-linked clones was reported in matched ankylosing spondylitis synovial fluid. Blood of patients with ankylosing spondylitis appeared to be characterized by a TCR beta motif of roughly eight highly homologous variants. Some of these motif variants have turned up before, in reports on reactive arthritis synovial fluid and blood.

V is TRBV7-9 and J is TRBJ2-1; the D gene is possibly TRBD1 (5 bases). The sequence derives from a male donor with ankylosing spondylitis. Sequenced input: blood, either unsorted or a sorted T cell fraction (not recorded which). For the CDR3, the DNA is TGTGCCAGCAGCCGTGGGGCGGATCTATACAATGAGCAGTTCTTC. It encodes CASSRGADLYNEQFF.